The 13 T cell receptor beta chains listed next were all sequenced from one sample in a study of blood T cell repertoires in COVID-19. The assay was immunoSEQ multiplex PCR, and TCRdb's table has in-frame clones only and misses some. There are over 65,000 clones in the sample; roughly 81% occur only once, and 9% to 9.5% lies in the top ten. Sequencing was done on a sample of peripheral blood. The receptor set was obtained from a human donor in a cohort sampled during active COVID-19.

The DNA of the CDR3 is TGCGCCAGCAGCCCGACTAGCGGGAGGGCAGATACGCAGTATTTT. Translated, it gives CASSPTSGRADTQYF. V gene TRBV4-1 combines with J gene TRBJ2-3, with 14 bases that match TRBD2. The CDR3 runs to 15 residues. The V gene end was trimmed by 4 bases and the J gene end by 4 bases; junction bases not matched to a gene: 1. Germline-derived CDR1 and CDR2 are MGHRA and YSYEKL.

This chain links TRBV27 with TRBJ1-1; 9 bases match TRBD1. CDR1 is MNHEY and CDR2 is SMNVEV in the germline V gene (reference sequence). V shed 6 bases and J 0 bases; nucleotides not matched to a gene: 5. The CDR3 contains 15 residues. The CDR3 spells CASRTGGPMNTEAFF. CDR3 sequence (DNA): TGTGCCAGCAGGACAGGGGGACCCATGAACACTGAAGCTTTCTTT.

A few counts support this clone. The genes are TRBV19 and TRBJ1-2, with 7 positions matching TRBD1. CDR3 size: 15 residues. V lost 6 bases, J lost 3 bases, and 10 bases stayed unmatched. Germline assignment: CDR1 LNHDA and CDR2 SQIVND (reference sequence). CDR3 DNA sequence: TGTGCCAGTAGAAATCTTGGACAGGACCACTATGGCTACACCTTC. Amino acids: CASRNLGQDHYGYTF.

This rearrangement joins TRBV18 to TRBJ2-7, with D possibly being TRBD2 (5 bases). CDR1 is KGHSH, CDR2 LQKENI, per germline. This CDR3 comprises 11 residues. Trimming removed 6 bases from V and 7 bases from J, with 10 bases in between. For the CDR3, the DNA is TGTGCCAGCTCTCCCGGGGAGGAGCAGTACTTC. Its translation: CASSPGEEQYF.

This rearrangement joins TRBV7-2 to TRBJ1-2; the D is unclear. The CDR3 is made up of 13 amino acids. In germline, CDR1 is SGHTA, CDR2 FQGNSA. V was cut by 4 bases and J by 10 bases, with 16 bases left in between. The CDR3 bases are TGTGCCAGCAGCTCCGACCCTAGAAGTTTCTACACCTTC. Translated, it gives CASSSDPRSFYTF.

The rearrangement links TRBV5-4 to TRBJ2-5; D is perhaps TRBD1 (6 bases). The CDR3 length is 14 residues. Germline values: CDR1 SGHNT, CDR2 YYREEE (reference sequence). V lost 2 bases and J 1 base, leaving 9 bases between the germline ends. CDR3 DNA sequence: TGTGCCAGCAGCTTTACAGGGTCCCAAGAGACCCAGTACTTC. This translates into CASSFTGSQETQYF. Full variable domain (remainder filled in from reference TRBV5-4 and TRBJ2-5): ETGVTQSPTHLIKTRGQQVTLRCSSQSGHNTVSWYQQALGQGPQFIFQYYREEENGRGNFPPRFSGLQFPNYSSELNVNALELDDSALYLCASSFTGSQETQYFGPGTRLLVL.

The genes are TRBV19 and TRBJ1-4; 9 nucleotides agree with TRBD1. With V trimmed by 7 bases and J by 3 bases, 18 bases remained unmatched. The CDR3 length is 19 residues. Per germline, CDR1 LNHDA and CDR2 SQIVND (reference sequence). CDR3 sequence (DNA): TGTGCCAGTAAATACCCTACCGGGACAGGGAATCTCCCTAATGAAAAACTGTTTTTT. This gives the protein CASKYPTGTGNLPNEKLFF.

CDR3 amino acids: CASSPNLGLPETQYF. In DNA form, the CDR3 reads TGTGCCAGCTCACCAAATCTCGGACTACCAGAGACCCAGTACTTC. The J gene is TRBJ2-5, the V gene TRBV18; D may be TRBD2 (6 bases). The CDR3 extends over 15 amino acids. Trimming cost V 2 bases and J 4 bases, with 14 bases left between them. Germline V gene lookup returns CDR1 KGHSH and CDR2 LQKENI.

The genes are TRBV14 and TRBJ2-2, with 9 positions matching TRBD2. The V segment lost 8 bases and the J segment 0 bases; nucleotides outside the gene matches: 13. The CDR3 consists of 18 residues. Germline V gene data show CDR1 as SGHDN and CDR2 as FVKESK. In DNA form, the CDR3 reads TGTGCCAGCTTTCGACTAGCGGAGAAATATCCGAACACCGGGGAGCTGTTTTTT. Translation: CASFRLAEKYPNTGELFF.

The genes are TRBV28 and TRBJ1-2; TRBD1 matches at 12 bases. CDR3 size: 16 residues. From germline, CDR1 is MDHEN and CDR2 SYDVKM. The J segment lost 6 bases and the V segment lost 3 bases, leaving 8 bases of the junction unmatched. The CDR3 DNA is TGTGCCAGCAGTTTGGGGACAGGGGGCGGGAATAATGGCTACACCTTC. Its translation: CASSLGTGGGNNGYTF.

The chain combines TRBV28 with TRBJ2-1; 9 nucleotides line up with TRBD2. The CDR3 has 15 amino acids. The V and J ends lost 5 bases and 7 bases, in that order; junction bases with no gene match: 9. Looked up from germline, CDR1 is MDHEN and CDR2 is SYDVKM. The CDR3 DNA reads TGTGCCAGCAGTCCTCCTGGACTAGCGAGGAATGAGCAGTTCTTC. Translation: CASSPPGLARNEQFF. The whole variable domain, remainder taken from reference TRBV28 and TRBJ2-1, is DVKVTQSSRYLVKRTGEKVFLECVQDMDHENMFWYRQDPGLGLRLIYFSYDVKMKEKGDIPEGYSVSREKKERFSLILESASTNQTSMYLCASSPPGLARNEQFFGPGTRLTVL.

The J gene is TRBJ2-1, the V gene TRBV19; unclear D gene. CDR1 is LNHDA and CDR2 is SQIVND in the germline V gene (reference sequence). V lost 1 base to trimming and J lost 2 bases, with 9 bases between them. CDR3 length: 15 residues. Here the CDR3 DNA reads TGTGCCAGTAGTATAGTCAACGGAGCCTACAATGAGCAGTTCTTC. The encoded protein is CASSIVNGAYNEQFF. The variable domain in full, completed from reference TRBV19 and TRBJ2-1, reads DGGITQSPKYLFRKEGQNVTLSCEQNLNHDAMYWYRQDPGQGLRLIYYSQIVNDFQKGDIAEGYSVSREKKESFPLTVTSAQKNPTAFYLCASSIVNGAYNEQFFGPGTRLTVL.

The rearrangement uses TRBV2 and TRBJ2-5; 10 positions match TRBD2. CDR1 and CDR2 from the germline V gene are SNHLY and FYNNEI. The V and J ends lost 1 base and 4 bases, in that order; junction bases with no gene match: 6. The CDR3 spans 16 residues. The CDR3 nucleotides read TGTGCCAGCAGTGAAGAAGCGGGAGGGACTCGAGAGACCCAGTACTTC. This encodes CASSEEAGGTRETQYF.